A selection of T cell receptor beta chains follows, all from one sample in a study of blood T cell repertoires in COVID-19. Using immunoSEQ multiplex PCR, the repertoire was profiled, and TCRdb retains in-frame clones only, with some absent. The profile covers under 80,000 clones, with over 75% appearing a single time and 6.6% taken by the ten largest. The sequenced material came from peripheral blood. The source is a man aged 60-69 years with acute or convalescent COVID-19. The CDR3 runs from the conserved cysteine through the conserved F or W.

TRBJ1-3	18	TRBV4-2	CASSQAPPTGFTGNTIYF
TRBJ1-2	15	TRBV13	CASSFGGQGNYGYTF
TRBJ2-1	20	TRBV24-1	CATSDPPGLAVESSYNEQFF
TRBJ1-1	13	TRBV29-1	CSVAPRLNTEAFF
TRBJ1-6	13	TRBV2	CASSELRNSPLHF
TRBJ1-1	15	TRBV7-9	CASSLADRSNTEAFF
TRBJ1-5	14	TRBV2	CASSEGSNNQPQHF
TRBJ2-4	13	TRBV10-1	CASSEVAGEKQYF
TRBJ2-1	13	TRBV2	CASSLAGGNEQFF
TRBJ1-1	14	TRBV6-5	CASSIGTVNTEAFF
TRBJ2-6	17	TRBV20-1	CSASSGRASSGANVLTF
TRBJ1-1	15	TRBV7-6	CASSPGLVVNTEAFF
TRBJ2-5	13	TRBV5-6	CASSASGGETQYF
TRBJ1-2	13	TRBV19	CASRDNSNYGYTF
TRBJ2-3	16	TRBV11-3	CASSLSRVPGTDTQYF
TRBJ1-5	13	TRBV19	CASSVGANQPQHF
TRBJ2-1	15	TRBV15	CATSILTSGGNEQFF
TRBJ1-2	15	TRBV6-5	CASSYRTGANYGYTF
TRBJ2-5	14	TRBV29-1	CSASQQGPRETQYF
TRBJ1-1	14	TRBV5-5	CASSLAFVATEAFF
TRBJ2-1	15	TRBV15	CATAPTDRDYNEQFF
TRBJ2-5	15	TRBV7-7	CASSKLAGGRETQYF
TRBJ1-3	16	TRBV4-1	CASSLGGSSSGNTIYF
TRBJ1-3	16	TRBV25-1	CASSDGGLNSGNTIYF
TRBJ1-6	14	TRBV9	CASSVEDRAAPLHF
TRBJ1-6	16	TRBV19	CASSIAGQAFNSPLHF
TRBJ1-5	12	TRBV19	CASDGMNQPQHF
TRBJ1-1	14	TRBV14	CASSQVTSGTEAFF
TRBJ1-1	13	TRBV29-1	CSALEGLNTEAFF
TRBJ2-1	11	TRBV3-1/TRBV3-2	CASSHGGTQFF
TRBJ2-2	15	TRBV3-1/TRBV3-2	CASSQRGGNTGELFF
TRBJ1-3	18	TRBV29-1	CSAARDRGPSNSGNTIYF
TRBJ1-5	15	TRBV6-2/TRBV6-3	CASSPSRGMDQPQHF
TRBJ1-1	15	TRBV5-4	CASSLGGTSNTEAFF
TRBJ2-2	16	TRBV18	CASSPPGTGLTGELFF
TRBJ2-7	15	TRBV4-3	CASSREQGANYEQYF
TRBJ2-1	13	TRBV9	CASSVDINNEQFF
TRBJ1-5	15	TRBV6-5	CASRRSGSSNQPQHF
TRBJ2-1	13	TRBV5-4	CASSLAGGNEQFF
TRBJ2-7	14	TRBV11-2	CASSSLRNPYEQYF
TRBJ1-1	13	TRBV19	CASSQGVYTEAFF
TRBJ1-6	18	TRBV3-1/TRBV3-2	CASSPRGRGESYNSPLHF
TRBJ1-2	19	TRBV28	CASKSPSTWQALGDYGYTF
TRBJ1-4	18	TRBV5-6	CASSLTVNKAGTNEKLFF
TRBJ1-1	12	TRBV7-9	CASSLLQGEAFF
TRBJ1-4	15	TRBV2	CASEGAGLTNEKLFF
TRBJ2-3	16	TRBV5-4	CASSSASGGDTDTQYF
TRBJ2-7	14	TRBV5-1	CASSLRTGNHEQYF
TRBJ2-5	15	TRBV3-1/TRBV3-2	CASIPSGGDSETQYF
TRBJ2-2	12	TRBV7-2	CASSPYTGELFF
TRBJ1-5	18	TRBV19	CASSIDGRTLYSNQPQHF
TRBJ2-2	16	TRBV12-2	CASRLRGGRETGELFF
TRBJ1-1	16	TRBV4-2	CASSPRQGAGNTEAFF
TRBJ1-2	15	TRBV19	CASSFSTGGTYGYTF
TRBJ1-3	16	TRBV19	CASSKVHRGYGNTIYF